A selection of T cell receptor beta chains follows, all from one sample in a study of blood T cell repertoires in COVID-19. Generated by immunoSEQ multiplex PCR, the TCRdb table keeps only in-frame clones and is missing some. The data show 25,000 to 40,000 clones, about 90% seen once. The sample consisted of peripheral blood. These TCRs come from an older man with active or convalescent COVID-19. The CDR3 runs from the conserved cysteine through the conserved F or W. The D gene is left open where the match is weak. Clone size, where shown, is once, few, many, or a class for clones that have expanded.

abundance: .; len: 14; v_gene: TRBV5-1; j_gene: TRBJ1-2; d_gene: .; CDR3aa: CASSLDPVSYGYTF; CDR3nt: TGCGCCAGCAGCTTGGACCCCGTTAGCTATGGCTACACCTTC
abundance: .; len: 15; v_gene: TRBV24-1; j_gene: TRBJ2-7; d_gene: TRBD1; CDR3aa: CATSDSRQGSYEQYF; CDR3nt: TGTGCCACCAGTGATTCCCGACAGGGGTCCTACGAGCAGTACTTC
abundance: .; len: 16; v_gene: TRBV28; j_gene: TRBJ1-5; d_gene: TRBD1; CDR3aa: CASSPGGDSANQPQHF; CDR3nt: TGTGCCAGCAGTCCCGGGGGGGACAGCGCCAATCAGCCCCAGCATTTT
abundance: once; len: 14; v_gene: TRBV28; j_gene: TRBJ2-1; d_gene: TRBD2; CDR3aa: CASSLIAGVNEQFF; CDR3nt: TGTGCCAGCAGTTTGATAGCGGGAGTGAATGAGCAGTTCTTC
abundance: once; len: 12; v_gene: TRBV6-6; j_gene: TRBJ1-2; d_gene: TRBD1; CDR3aa: CASTLVGGFYTF; CDR3nt: TGTGCCAGCACCCTGGTAGGGGGCTTCTACACCTTC
abundance: .; len: 16; v_gene: TRBV7-9; j_gene: TRBJ1-4; d_gene: .; CDR3aa: CASSLTQGGANEKLFF; CDR3nt: TGTGCCAGCAGCTTAACTCAGGGAGGAGCTAATGAAAAACTGTTTTTT
abundance: .; len: 15; v_gene: TRBV5-6; j_gene: TRBJ2-6; d_gene: .; CDR3aa: CASSLGASGANVLTF; CDR3nt: TGTGCCAGCAGCTTGGGGGCCTCTGGGGCCAACGTCCTGACTTTC
abundance: .; len: 15; v_gene: TRBV19; j_gene: TRBJ2-7; d_gene: TRBD1; CDR3aa: CASRRGTGVAYEQYF; CDR3nt: TGTGCCAGTAGGAGGGGGACAGGAGTAGCCTACGAGCAGTACTTC
abundance: .; len: 17; v_gene: TRBV19; j_gene: TRBJ1-2; d_gene: .; CDR3aa: CASSIRAGSVSNYGYTF; CDR3nt: TGTGCCAGTAGTATTCGGGCAGGGTCCGTCTCTAACTATGGCTACACCTTC
abundance: .; len: 13; v_gene: TRBV5-1; j_gene: TRBJ2-1; d_gene: TRBD2; CDR3aa: CASSLISGGIEFF; CDR3nt: TGCGCCAGCAGCTTGATTAGCGGGGGGATCGAGTTCTTC
abundance: .; len: 13; v_gene: TRBV28; j_gene: TRBJ2-7; d_gene: TRBD1; CDR3aa: CASSLGQGLEQYF; CDR3nt: TGTGCCAGCAGTCTCGGACAGGGTCTTGAGCAGTACTTC
abundance: .; len: 13; v_gene: TRBV4-1; j_gene: TRBJ1-1; d_gene: .; CDR3aa: CASSQDRRTATSF; CDR3nt: TGCGCCAGCAGCCAAGATAGGAGGACTGCCACATCCTTT
abundance: few; len: 15; v_gene: TRBV2; j_gene: TRBJ2-7; d_gene: TRBD1; CDR3aa: CASRYTGQGAKEQYF; CDR3nt: TGTGCCAGCAGATACACGGGACAGGGGGCTAAAGAGCAGTACTTC
abundance: .; len: 16; v_gene: TRBV10-3; j_gene: TRBJ2-3; d_gene: .; CDR3aa: CAISDRGTGPTDTQYF; CDR3nt: TGTGCCATCAGTGACAGGGGTACGGGACCCACAGATACGCAGTATTTT
abundance: .; len: 15; v_gene: TRBV27; j_gene: TRBJ2-3; d_gene: .; CDR3aa: CASSRSGHLTDTQYF; CDR3nt: TGTGCCAGCAGCCGATCGGGACACCTCACAGATACGCAGTATTTT
abundance: few; len: 15; v_gene: TRBV7-2; j_gene: TRBJ1-4; d_gene: .; CDR3aa: CASSGFQASGEKLFF; CDR3nt: TGTGCCAGCAGCGGATTTCAGGCCTCTGGGGAAAAACTGTTTTTT
abundance: once; len: 15; v_gene: TRBV5-4; j_gene: TRBJ1-5; d_gene: .; CDR3aa: CASSLGGQINQPQHF; CDR3nt: TGTGCCAGCAGCTTGGGAGGACAGATAAATCAGCCCCAGCATTTT
abundance: .; len: 14; v_gene: TRBV5-5; j_gene: TRBJ1-1; d_gene: .; CDR3aa: CASSSEGVNTEAFF; CDR3nt: TGTGCCAGCAGCTCAGAAGGGGTAAACACTGAAGCTTTCTTT
abundance: .; len: 13; v_gene: TRBV5-1; j_gene: TRBJ1-3; d_gene: .; CDR3aa: CASSSQGGNTIYF; CDR3nt: TGCGCCAGCAGCTCGCAGGGCGGAAACACCATATATTTT
abundance: few; len: 11; v_gene: TRBV20-1; j_gene: TRBJ1-1; d_gene: .; CDR3aa: CSATPNTEAFF; CDR3nt: TGCAGTGCTACTCCGAACACTGAAGCTTTCTTT
abundance: .; len: 16; v_gene: TRBV18; j_gene: TRBJ2-1; d_gene: TRBD2; CDR3aa: CASSPPGSGGANEQFF; CDR3nt: TGTGCCAGCTCACCACCGGGTAGCGGGGGGGCCAATGAGCAGTTCTTC
abundance: once; len: 15; v_gene: TRBV6-5; j_gene: TRBJ1-2; d_gene: .; CDR3aa: CASRQNREANYGYTF; CDR3nt: TGTGCCAGCAGACAAAACAGGGAAGCTAACTATGGCTACACCTTC
abundance: .; len: 14; v_gene: TRBV6-5; j_gene: TRBJ1-5; d_gene: .; CDR3aa: CASIRGYSNQPQHF; CDR3nt: TGTGCCAGCATTCGAGGTTATAGCAATCAGCCCCAGCATTTT
abundance: .; len: 16; v_gene: TRBV6-1; j_gene: TRBJ1-3; d_gene: .; CDR3aa: CASSERGRNSGNTIYF; CDR3nt: TGTGCCAGCAGTGAACGAGGGCGGAACTCTGGAAACACCATATATTTT
abundance: .; len: 15; v_gene: TRBV5-1; j_gene: TRBJ1-3; d_gene: .; CDR3aa: CASSLGGSSGNTIYF; CDR3nt: TGCGCCAGCAGCTTGGGAGGATCCTCTGGAAACACCATATATTTT
abundance: .; len: 13; v_gene: TRBV20-1; j_gene: TRBJ2-7; d_gene: .; CDR3aa: CSASTDYTYEQYF; CDR3nt: TGCAGTGCTAGTACCGACTATACCTACGAGCAGTACTTC
abundance: .; len: 18; v_gene: TRBV18; j_gene: TRBJ2-6; d_gene: TRBD1; CDR3aa: CASSLRQGLFSGANVLTF; CDR3nt: TGTGCCAGCTCACTTCGACAGGGGCTCTTCTCTGGGGCCAACGTCCTGACTTTC
abundance: .; len: 17; v_gene: TRBV21-1; j_gene: TRBJ1-6; d_gene: .; CDR3aa: CASSKNGSGQYNSPLHF; CDR3nt: TGTGCCAGCAGCAAAAACGGGTCGGGACAGTATAATTCACCCCTCCACTTT
abundance: .; len: 15; v_gene: TRBV18; j_gene: TRBJ2-5; d_gene: TRBD1; CDR3aa: CASSAQTGGAETQYF; CDR3nt: TGTGCCAGCTCAGCCCAGACAGGGGGCGCGGAGACCCAGTACTTC
abundance: once; len: 15; v_gene: TRBV28; j_gene: TRBJ1-2; d_gene: .; CDR3aa: CASRLRRGPGYGYTF; CDR3nt: TGTGCCAGCAGACTCAGGCGGGGGCCGGGTTATGGCTACACCTTC
abundance: once; len: 16; v_gene: TRBV11-2; j_gene: TRBJ1-1; d_gene: .; CDR3aa: CASSPPPGQRNTEAFF; CDR3nt: TGTGCCAGCAGCCCCCCCCCGGGACAAAGAAACACTGAAGCTTTCTTT
abundance: .; len: 13; v_gene: TRBV19; j_gene: TRBJ2-7; d_gene: TRBD1; CDR3aa: CASRDRGTYEQYF; CDR3nt: TGTGCCAGTAGGGACAGGGGGACCTACGAGCAGTACTTC
abundance: .; len: 15; v_gene: TRBV5-1; j_gene: TRBJ2-1; d_gene: TRBD2; CDR3aa: CASSLTLAEYNEQFF; CDR3nt: TGCGCCAGCAGCTTGACACTAGCGGAGTACAATGAGCAGTTCTTC
abundance: few; len: 14; v_gene: TRBV27; j_gene: TRBJ2-1; d_gene: TRBD2; CDR3aa: CASRREGGYNEQFF; CDR3nt: TGTGCCAGCAGGCGGGAGGGGGGCTACAATGAGCAGTTCTTC
abundance: .; len: 14; v_gene: TRBV5-1; j_gene: TRBJ2-7; d_gene: .; CDR3aa: CASSTGPGGFGQYF; CDR3nt: TGCGCCAGCAGCACCGGACCAGGAGGATTTGGGCAGTACTTC
abundance: once; len: 15; v_gene: TRBV6-1; j_gene: TRBJ1-2; d_gene: .; CDR3aa: CASSEGMTSGYGYTF; CDR3nt: TGTGCCAGCAGTGAAGGTATGACAAGCGGGTATGGCTACACCTTC
abundance: .; len: 14; v_gene: TRBV7-8; j_gene: TRBJ2-1; d_gene: TRBD2; CDR3aa: CASSWTSGGNEQFF; CDR3nt: TGTGCCAGCAGCTGGACTAGCGGGGGGAATGAGCAGTTCTTC
abundance: .; len: 16; v_gene: TRBV7-6; j_gene: TRBJ2-2; d_gene: TRBD2; CDR3aa: CASTFLSGDNTGELFF; CDR3nt: TGTGCCAGCACCTTTCTTAGCGGGGACAACACCGGGGAGCTGTTTTTT
abundance: .; len: 14; v_gene: TRBV19; j_gene: TRBJ2-7; d_gene: .; CDR3aa: CASARQVSSYEQYF; CDR3nt: TGTGCCAGTGCACGACAGGTTAGCTCCTACGAGCAGTACTTC
abundance: .; len: 15; v_gene: TRBV28; j_gene: TRBJ1-4; d_gene: TRBD1; CDR3aa: CASSPRTGGLEKLFF; CDR3nt: TGTGCCAGCAGTCCCCGGACAGGGGGCCTTGAAAAACTGTTTTTT
abundance: .; len: 15; v_gene: TRBV11-2; j_gene: TRBJ2-3; d_gene: TRBD1; CDR3aa: CASSFLGQGLTEQYF; CDR3nt: TGTGCCAGCAGCTTTTTGGGACAGGGTCTGACTGAGCAGTATTTT
abundance: .; len: 18; v_gene: TRBV2; j_gene: TRBJ1-6; d_gene: TRBD1; CDR3aa: CASSKMDRGRYGNSPLHF; CDR3nt: TGTGCCAGCAGCAAAATGGACAGGGGGCGATATGGAAATTCACCCCTCCACTTT
abundance: .; len: 12; v_gene: TRBV2; j_gene: TRBJ2-5; d_gene: .; CDR3aa: CASSGTGEPQYF; CDR3nt: TGTGCCAGCAGTGGTACTGGGGAGCCCCAGTACTTC
abundance: .; len: 12; v_gene: TRBV2; j_gene: TRBJ2-7; d_gene: .; CDR3aa: CASRWSAYEQYF; CDR3nt: TGTGCCAGCAGGTGGTCGGCCTACGAGCAGTACTTC
abundance: .; len: 16; v_gene: TRBV7-3; j_gene: TRBJ2-5; d_gene: TRBD2; CDR3aa: CASSSQASGGAETQYF; CDR3nt: TGTGCCAGCAGCTCCCAGGCTAGCGGGGGGGCAGAGACCCAGTACTTC
abundance: .; len: 16; v_gene: TRBV4-2; j_gene: TRBJ2-7; d_gene: .; CDR3aa: CASSQDRGFQGYEQYF; CDR3nt: TGTGCCAGCAGCCAAGATAGGGGCTTCCAGGGATACGAGCAGTACTTC
abundance: .; len: 14; v_gene: TRBV28; j_gene: TRBJ1-5; d_gene: .; CDR3aa: CASSWRQPDQPQHF; CDR3nt: TGTGCCAGCAGTTGGCGACAGCCAGATCAGCCCCAGCATTTT
abundance: once; len: 15; v_gene: TRBV28; j_gene: TRBJ1-5; d_gene: TRBD1; CDR3aa: CASSLRGQSWQPQHF; CDR3nt: TGTGCCAGCAGTTTGCGGGGACAGTCCTGGCAGCCCCAGCATTTT
abundance: .; len: 14; v_gene: TRBV4-2; j_gene: TRBJ1-1; d_gene: .; CDR3aa: CASSRENGGTEAFF; CDR3nt: TGTGCCAGCAGCCGAGAAAATGGCGGCACTGAAGCTTTCTTT
abundance: .; len: 15; v_gene: TRBV3-1/TRBV3-2; j_gene: TRBJ2-7; d_gene: .; CDR3aa: CASSQGHGGIGEQYF; CDR3nt: TGTGCCAGCAGCCAAGGGCATGGGGGGATTGGGGAGCAGTACTTC
abundance: .; len: 14; v_gene: TRBV10-3; j_gene: TRBJ1-1; d_gene: TRBD1; CDR3aa: CATLRDRVNTEAFF; CDR3nt: TGTGCCACCTTGCGGGACAGAGTGAACACTGAAGCTTTCTTT
abundance: .; len: 16; v_gene: TRBV9; j_gene: TRBJ2-1; d_gene: .; CDR3aa: CASSVAGRGSYNEQFF; CDR3nt: TGTGCCAGCAGCGTAGCGGGGCGGGGCTCCTACAATGAGCAGTTCTTC
abundance: .; len: 14; v_gene: TRBV7-9; j_gene: TRBJ1-1; d_gene: .; CDR3aa: CASSLGGRGTEAFF; CDR3nt: TGTGCCAGCAGCTTAGGAGGGAGGGGCACTGAAGCTTTCTTT
abundance: .; len: 15; v_gene: TRBV21-1; j_gene: TRBJ1-2; d_gene: .; CDR3aa: CASSTLTGVDYGYTF; CDR3nt: TGTGCCAGCAGCACCCTTACAGGGGTAGACTATGGCTACACCTTC
abundance: .; len: 12; v_gene: TRBV19; j_gene: TRBJ1-1; d_gene: .; CDR3aa: CASSAYYTEAFF; CDR3nt: TGTGCCAGTAGTGCTTACTACACTGAAGCTTTCTTT
abundance: .; len: 14; v_gene: TRBV5-1; j_gene: TRBJ1-2; d_gene: TRBD1; CDR3aa: CASSLEGQGVGYTF; CDR3nt: TGCGCCAGCAGCTTGGAGGGACAGGGAGTGGGCTACACCTTC
abundance: .; len: 16; v_gene: TRBV28; j_gene: TRBJ1-2; d_gene: TRBD1; CDR3aa: CASSLWVEQGAGGYTF; CDR3nt: TGTGCCAGCAGTTTATGGGTCGAACAGGGGGCAGGTGGCTACACCTTC
abundance: .; len: 14; v_gene: TRBV5-5; j_gene: TRBJ1-2; d_gene: .; CDR3aa: CASSFGAISYGYTF; CDR3nt: TGTGCCAGCAGCTTTGGGGCGATAAGCTATGGCTACACCTTC
abundance: .; len: 13; v_gene: TRBV19; j_gene: TRBJ1-2; d_gene: .; CDR3aa: CASNHEEMNGYTF; CDR3nt: TGTGCCAGCAACCACGAGGAAATGAATGGCTACACCTTC
abundance: few; len: 14; v_gene: TRBV5-1; j_gene: TRBJ1-2; d_gene: TRBD1; CDR3aa: CASSLAGQSYGYTF; CDR3nt: TGCGCCAGCAGCTTGGCGGGACAGAGCTATGGCTACACCTTC